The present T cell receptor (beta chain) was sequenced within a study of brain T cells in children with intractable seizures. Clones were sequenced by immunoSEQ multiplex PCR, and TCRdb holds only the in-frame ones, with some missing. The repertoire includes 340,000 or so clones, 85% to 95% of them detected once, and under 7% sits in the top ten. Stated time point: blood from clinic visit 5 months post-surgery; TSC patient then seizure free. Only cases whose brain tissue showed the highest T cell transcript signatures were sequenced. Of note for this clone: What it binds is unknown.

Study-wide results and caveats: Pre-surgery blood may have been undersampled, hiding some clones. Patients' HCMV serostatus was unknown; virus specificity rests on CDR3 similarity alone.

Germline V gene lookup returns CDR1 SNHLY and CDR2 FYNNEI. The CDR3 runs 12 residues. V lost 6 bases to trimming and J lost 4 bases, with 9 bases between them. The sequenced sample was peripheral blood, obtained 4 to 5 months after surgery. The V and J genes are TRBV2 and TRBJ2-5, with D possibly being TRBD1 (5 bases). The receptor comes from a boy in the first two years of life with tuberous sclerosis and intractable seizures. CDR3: CASRQGGETQYF. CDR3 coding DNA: TGTGCCAGCAGGCAGGGTGGAGAGACCCAGTACTTC.